A selection of T cell receptor beta chains follows, all from one sample in a study of blood T cell repertoires in COVID-19. The method was immunoSEQ multiplex PCR; TCRdb's version includes in-frame clones alone and lacks a portion of them. The profile shows around 84,000 clones, over 70% of them singletons. The sample consisted of peripheral blood. The receptors were sampled from a man aged 45 to 65 with active or convalescent COVID-19. The CDR3 runs from the conserved cysteine through the conserved F or W. A D gene is named only where the DNA matches it firmly. A clone size is listed for some rows: how often the clone was seen (once, few, many), or a class if it is expanded.

V gene	D gene	clone size	J gene	CDR3 protein	CDR3 DNA
TRBV6-5	TRBD1	few	TRBJ1-1	CASTKDRDAEAFF	TGTGCCAGCACCAAAGACAGGGACGCTGAAGCTTTCTTT
TRBV7-6	TRBD2	NA	TRBJ2-3	CASTLGASGGASDTQYF	TGTGCCAGCACCCTAGGGGCTAGCGGGGGGGCCTCAGATACGCAGTATTTT
TRBV19	TRBD1	NA	TRBJ2-2	CASRYGTGGGGELFF	TGTGCCAGTAGATACGGGACAGGGGGAGGCGGGGAGCTGTTTTTT
TRBV3-1/TRBV3-2	TRBD2	NA	TRBJ2-1	CASSNSGGAGEQFF	TGTGCCAGCAGCAATAGCGGGGGGGCCGGTGAGCAGTTCTTC
TRBV19	NA	NA	TRBJ1-1	CASKETVDTEAFF	TGTGCCAGTAAAGAAACGGTTGACACTGAAGCTTTCTTT
TRBV12-3/TRBV12-4	NA	NA	TRBJ2-7	CASSLVEGHEQYF	TGTGCCAGCAGTTTAGTTGAGGGCCACGAGCAGTACTTC
TRBV27	TRBD1	NA	TRBJ2-3	CASSFSRDSSTDTQYF	TGTGCCAGCAGTTTTTCTCGGGACAGTTCCACAGATACGCAGTATTTT
TRBV7-6	TRBD1	few	TRBJ1-4	CASSPPTGADEKLFF	TGTGCCAGCAGCCCTCCAACAGGGGCGGACGAAAAACTGTTTTTT
TRBV19	NA	NA	TRBJ2-2	CASSIRQGGAGELFF	TGTGCCAGTAGTATTCGGCAGGGAGGAGCGGGGGAGCTGTTTTTT
TRBV6-2/TRBV6-3	TRBD2	many	TRBJ2-1	CASSHVAGGADEQFF	TGTGCCAGCAGCCACGTTGCGGGGGGGGCGGATGAGCAGTTCTTC
TRBV9	TRBD1	NA	TRBJ1-1	CASSVEPGQGTEAFF	TGTGCCAGTAGCGTAGAGCCGGGACAGGGCACTGAAGCTTTCTTT
TRBV12-3/TRBV12-4	NA	NA	TRBJ1-1	CASSLGRAHQF	TGTGCCAGCAGTTTAGGCAGGGCCCATCAGTTT
TRBV5-1	TRBD1	NA	TRBJ1-3	CASSLGDRGNTIYF	TGCGCCAGCAGCTTGGGGGACAGGGGAAACACCATATATTTT
TRBV2	NA	NA	TRBJ1-6	CASSEAEPGALHF	TGTGCCAGCAGTGAAGCGGAGCCCGGTGCCCTCCACTTT
TRBV5-8	NA	NA	TRBJ2-1	CASSLATTLVYNEQFF	TGTGCCAGCAGCTTGGCGACTACCCTAGTCTACAATGAGCAGTTCTTC
TRBV5-1	NA	NA	TRBJ1-1	CASSFGSERSTEAFF	TGCGCCAGCAGCTTCGGTTCGGAGAGAAGCACTGAAGCTTTCTTT
TRBV19	NA	NA	TRBJ1-2	CASSSHAGSYGYTF	TGTGCCAGTAGTAGTCATGCAGGGTCCTATGGCTACACCTTC
TRBV3-1/TRBV3-2	NA	NA	TRBJ2-1	CASSPGSWNEQFF	TGTGCCAGCAGCCCAGGCAGCTGGAATGAGCAGTTCTTC